This TCR beta chain was documented in a study of T cell repertoires in cytomegalovirus infection. Study in general: Both a matching HLA type and CMV infection were indicated by public TCR beta signatures.

Trimming removed 5 bases at V and 4 bases at J, with 11 bases between. The CDR3 is 13 amino acids. Germline V gene sequence: CDR1 LNHNV, CDR2 YYDKDF (reference sequence). From the reads, TCRdb called clonotypes with MiXCR, one entry per CDR3 protein. The sample has roughly 700,000 distinct CDR3 sequences, roughly 33% seen once. Comment on this clonotype: The antigen remains undetermined.

The study's findings and limits: CMV-specific TCR beta clonotypes restricted by HLA-C were the ones dominating the ex vivo response.

This clonotype originated in a human donor in good health (CMV status not recorded). Some clones in this sample may be carry-over from other donors' samples. The rearrangement links TRBV15 to TRBJ1-2; perhaps TRBD1 as D (5 bases). The sequencing here drew on cultured PBMCs, taken from culture after CMV antigen stimulation. CDR3 sequence reads: CATSPQGPYGYTF. Written as DNA, the CDR3 is TGTGCCACCAGCCCTCAGGGTCCCTATGGCTACACCTTC.